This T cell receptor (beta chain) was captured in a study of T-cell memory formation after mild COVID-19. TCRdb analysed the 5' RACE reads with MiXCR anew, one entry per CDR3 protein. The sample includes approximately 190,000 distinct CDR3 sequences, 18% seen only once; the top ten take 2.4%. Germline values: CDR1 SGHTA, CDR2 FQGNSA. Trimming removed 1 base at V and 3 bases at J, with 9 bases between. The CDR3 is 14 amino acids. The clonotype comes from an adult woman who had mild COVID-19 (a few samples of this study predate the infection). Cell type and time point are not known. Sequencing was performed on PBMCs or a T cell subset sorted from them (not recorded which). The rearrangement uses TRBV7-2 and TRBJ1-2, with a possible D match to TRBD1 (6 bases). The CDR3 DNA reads TGTGCCAGCAGCTTAGTAGCAGGGGACTATGGCTACACCTTC. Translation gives CASSLVAGDYGYTF.